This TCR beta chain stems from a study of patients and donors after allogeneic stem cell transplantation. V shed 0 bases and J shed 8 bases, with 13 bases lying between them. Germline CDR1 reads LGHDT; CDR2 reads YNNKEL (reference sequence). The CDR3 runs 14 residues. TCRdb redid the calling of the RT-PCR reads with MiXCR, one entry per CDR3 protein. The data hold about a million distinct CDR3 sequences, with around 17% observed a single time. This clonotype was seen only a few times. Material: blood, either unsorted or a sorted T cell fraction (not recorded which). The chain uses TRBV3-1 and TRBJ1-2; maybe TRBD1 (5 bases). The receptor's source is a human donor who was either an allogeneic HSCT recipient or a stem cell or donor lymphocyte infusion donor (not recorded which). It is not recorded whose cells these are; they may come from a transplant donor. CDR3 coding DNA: TGTGCCAGCAGCCAAGAGAGGGGCCGTCGGGGCTACACCTTC. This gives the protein CASSQERGRRGYTF.